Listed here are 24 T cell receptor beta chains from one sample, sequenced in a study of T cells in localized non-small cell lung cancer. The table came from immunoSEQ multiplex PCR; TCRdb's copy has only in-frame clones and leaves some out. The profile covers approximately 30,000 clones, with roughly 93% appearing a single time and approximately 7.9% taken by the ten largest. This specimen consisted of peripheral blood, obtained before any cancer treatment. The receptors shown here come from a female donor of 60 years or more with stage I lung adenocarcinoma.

The CDR3 region is CASSLAPGQYYGYTF. The CDR3 coding sequence is TGTGCCAGCAGCTTGGCCCCGGGGCAGTACTATGGCTACACCTTC. The rearrangement links TRBV5-5 to TRBJ1-2; maybe TRBD1 (5 bases). Germline CDR1 reads SGHKS; CDR2 reads YYEKEE (reference sequence). The CDR3 length is 15 residues. Trimming removed 0 bases at V and 3 bases at J, with 12 bases between.

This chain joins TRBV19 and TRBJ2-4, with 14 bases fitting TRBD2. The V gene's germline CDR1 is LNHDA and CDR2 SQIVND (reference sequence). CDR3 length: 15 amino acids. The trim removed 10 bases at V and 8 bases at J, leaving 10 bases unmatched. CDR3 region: CATGTSGRGMDIQYF. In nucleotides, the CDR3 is TGTGCCACCGGGACTAGCGGGAGAGGAATGGACATTCAGTACTTC.

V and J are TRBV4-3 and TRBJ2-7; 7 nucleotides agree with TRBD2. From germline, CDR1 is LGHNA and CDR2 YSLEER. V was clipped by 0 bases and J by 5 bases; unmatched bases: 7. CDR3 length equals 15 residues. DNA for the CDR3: TGCGCCAGCAGCCAAGATGGTGGGGGGGTACACGAGCAGTACTTC. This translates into CASSQDGGGVHEQYF.

For the CDR3, the DNA is TGCGCCAGCAGCCAAGAGGTGGGAAGGCCCCGTAACATATATTTT. It codes for CASSQEVGRPRNIYF. This chain joins TRBV4-3 and TRBJ1-3; D is uncertain. CDR1 LGHNA and CDR2 YSLEER come from the germline V gene. V was trimmed by 0 bases and J by 12 bases, leaving 18 bases between them. The CDR3 has 15 amino acids.

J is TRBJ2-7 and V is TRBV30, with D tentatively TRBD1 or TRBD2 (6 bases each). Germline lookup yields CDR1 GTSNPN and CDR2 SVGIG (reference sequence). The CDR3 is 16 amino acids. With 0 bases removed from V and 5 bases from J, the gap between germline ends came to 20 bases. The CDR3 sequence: CAWSVGGAGARDEQYF. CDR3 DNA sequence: TGTGCCTGGAGTGTGGGCGGGGCAGGGGCCCGCGACGAGCAGTACTTC.

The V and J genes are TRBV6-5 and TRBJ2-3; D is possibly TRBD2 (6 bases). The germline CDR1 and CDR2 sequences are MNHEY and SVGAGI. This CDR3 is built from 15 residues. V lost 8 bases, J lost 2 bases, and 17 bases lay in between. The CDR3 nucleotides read TGTGCCAGCGCGCCAAACGGGAGATTCACAGATACGCAGTATTTT. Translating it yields CASAPNGRFTDTQYF.

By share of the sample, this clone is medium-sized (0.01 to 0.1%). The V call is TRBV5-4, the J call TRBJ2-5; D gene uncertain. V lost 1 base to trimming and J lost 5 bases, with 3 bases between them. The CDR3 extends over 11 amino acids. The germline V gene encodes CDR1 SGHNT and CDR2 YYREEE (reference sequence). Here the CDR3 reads CASSLFETQYF. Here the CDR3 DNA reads TGTGCCAGCAGCTTGTTCGAGACCCAGTACTTC.

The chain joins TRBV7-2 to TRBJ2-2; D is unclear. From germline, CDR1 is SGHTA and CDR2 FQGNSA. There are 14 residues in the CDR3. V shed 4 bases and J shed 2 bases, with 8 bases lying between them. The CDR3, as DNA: TGTGCCAGCAGCTCCCCATCCAACACCGGGGAGCTGTTTTTT. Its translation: CASSSPSNTGELFF.

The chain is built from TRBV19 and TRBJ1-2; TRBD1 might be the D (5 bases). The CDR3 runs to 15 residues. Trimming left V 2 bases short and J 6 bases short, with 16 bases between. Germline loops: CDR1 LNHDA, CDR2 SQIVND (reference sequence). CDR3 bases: TGTGCCAGTAGTATAAGAACCCAGGGTGGCCATGGCTACACCTTC. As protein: CASSIRTQGGHGYTF.

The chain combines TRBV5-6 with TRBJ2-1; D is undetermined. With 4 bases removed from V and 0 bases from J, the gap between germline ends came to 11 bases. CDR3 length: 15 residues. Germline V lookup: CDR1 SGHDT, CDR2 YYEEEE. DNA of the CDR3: TGTGCCAGCAGCCTGCGAAAGAGCTCCTACAATGAGCAGTTCTTC. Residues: CASSLRKSSYNEQFF.

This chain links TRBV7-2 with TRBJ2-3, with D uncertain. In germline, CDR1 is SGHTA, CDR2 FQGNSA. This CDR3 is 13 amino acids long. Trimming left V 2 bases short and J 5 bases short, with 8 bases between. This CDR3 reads CASSLPGLDTQYF. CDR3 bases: TGTGCCAGCAGCTTACCTGGGTTAGATACGCAGTATTTT.

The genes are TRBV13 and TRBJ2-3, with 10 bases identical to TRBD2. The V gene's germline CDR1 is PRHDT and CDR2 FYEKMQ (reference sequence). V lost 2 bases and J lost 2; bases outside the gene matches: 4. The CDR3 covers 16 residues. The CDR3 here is CASSLKLAGYTDTQYF. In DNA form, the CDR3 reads TGTGCCAGCAGCTTAAAACTAGCGGGGTACACAGATACGCAGTATTTT.

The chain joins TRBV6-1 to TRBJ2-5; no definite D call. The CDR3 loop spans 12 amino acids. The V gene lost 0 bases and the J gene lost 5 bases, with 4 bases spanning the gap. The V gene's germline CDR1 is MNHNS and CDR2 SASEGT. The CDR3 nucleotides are TGTGCCAGCAGTGAAGCGCGGGAGACCCAGTACTTC. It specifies CASSEARETQYF.

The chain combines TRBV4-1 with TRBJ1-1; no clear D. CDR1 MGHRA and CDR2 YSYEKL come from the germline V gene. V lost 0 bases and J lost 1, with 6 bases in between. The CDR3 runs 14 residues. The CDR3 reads CASSQDRRNTEAFF. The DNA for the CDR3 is TGCGCCAGCAGCCAAGATCGTAGGAACACTGAAGCTTTCTTT.

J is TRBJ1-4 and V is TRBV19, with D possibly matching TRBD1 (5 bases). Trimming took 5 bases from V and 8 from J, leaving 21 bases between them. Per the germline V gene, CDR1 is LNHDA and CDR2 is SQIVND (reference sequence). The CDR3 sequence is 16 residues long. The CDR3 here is CASSDVQGILREKLFF. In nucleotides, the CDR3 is TGTGCCAGTAGTGACGTTCAGGGTATCTTACGGGAAAAACTGTTTTTT.

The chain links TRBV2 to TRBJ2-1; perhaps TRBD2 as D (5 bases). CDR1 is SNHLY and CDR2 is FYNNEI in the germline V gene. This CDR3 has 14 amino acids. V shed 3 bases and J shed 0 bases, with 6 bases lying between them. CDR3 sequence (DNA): TGTGCCAGCAGTGAGGGGAGCTCCTACAATGAGCAGTTCTTC. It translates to CASSEGSSYNEQFF.

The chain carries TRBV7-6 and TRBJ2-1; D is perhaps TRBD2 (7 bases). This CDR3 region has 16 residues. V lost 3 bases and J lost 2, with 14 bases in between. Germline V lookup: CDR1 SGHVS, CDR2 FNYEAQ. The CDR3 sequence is CASSLEGGLTYNEQFF. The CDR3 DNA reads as TGTGCCAGCAGCTTGGAGGGGGGGCTGACCTACAATGAGCAGTTCTTC.

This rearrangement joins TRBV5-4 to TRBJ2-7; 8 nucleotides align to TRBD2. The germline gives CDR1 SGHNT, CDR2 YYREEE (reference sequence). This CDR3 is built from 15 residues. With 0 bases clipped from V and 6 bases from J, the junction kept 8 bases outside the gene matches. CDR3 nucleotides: TGTGCCAGCAGCTTGGTGGGACTAGAATCGTCCGAGCAGTACTTC. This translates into CASSLVGLESSEQYF.

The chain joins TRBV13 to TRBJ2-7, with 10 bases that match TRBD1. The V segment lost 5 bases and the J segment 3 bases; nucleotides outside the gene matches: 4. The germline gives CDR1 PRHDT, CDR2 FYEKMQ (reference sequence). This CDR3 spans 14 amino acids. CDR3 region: CASSPGQGNYEQYF. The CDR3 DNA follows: TGTGCCAGCAGCCCGGGACAGGGGAACTACGAGCAGTACTTC.

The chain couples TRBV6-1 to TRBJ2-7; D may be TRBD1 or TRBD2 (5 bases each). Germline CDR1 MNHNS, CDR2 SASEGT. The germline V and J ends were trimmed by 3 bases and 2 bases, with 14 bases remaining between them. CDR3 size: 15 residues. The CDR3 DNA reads TGTGCCAGCAGTGAGATGCAGGGAGTTACCTACGAGCAGTACGTC. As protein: CASSEMQGVTYEQYV.

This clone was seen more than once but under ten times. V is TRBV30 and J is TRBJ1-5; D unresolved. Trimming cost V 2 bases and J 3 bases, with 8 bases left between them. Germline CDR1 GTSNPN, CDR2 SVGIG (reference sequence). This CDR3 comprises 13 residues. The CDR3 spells CAWSSGFNQPQHF. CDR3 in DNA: TGTGCCTGGAGTTCAGGTTTCAATCAGCCCCAGCATTTT.

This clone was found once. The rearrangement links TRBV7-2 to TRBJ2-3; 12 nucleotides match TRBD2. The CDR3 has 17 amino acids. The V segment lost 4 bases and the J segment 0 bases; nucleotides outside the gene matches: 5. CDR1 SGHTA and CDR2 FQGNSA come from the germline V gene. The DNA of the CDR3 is TGTGCCAGCAGCTCACGGACTAGCGGGGCGAGCACAGATACGCAGTATTTT. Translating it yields CASSSRTSGASTDTQYF.

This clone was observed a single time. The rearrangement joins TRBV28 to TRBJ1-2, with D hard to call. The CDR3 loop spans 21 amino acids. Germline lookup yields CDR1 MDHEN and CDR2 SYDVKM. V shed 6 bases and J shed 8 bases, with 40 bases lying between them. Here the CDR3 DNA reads TGTGCCAGCAGCTTGGACCCCTCTTTCTCTCGGAGCAGCCGGGGAATTATGGGCTACACCTTC. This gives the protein CASSLDPSFSRSSRGIMGYTF.

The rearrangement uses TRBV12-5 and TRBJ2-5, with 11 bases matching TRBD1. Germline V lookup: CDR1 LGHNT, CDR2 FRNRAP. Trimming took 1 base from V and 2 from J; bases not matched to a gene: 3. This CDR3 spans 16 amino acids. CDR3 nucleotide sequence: TGTGCTAGTGGTTTGGCGGACAGGGGGCAGCAAGAGACCCAGTACTTC. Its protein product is CASGLADRGQQETQYF.